Below, 8 T cell receptor beta chains from the same sample are listed, as sequenced in a study of T cell responses to AZD1222 COVID-19 vaccine. Clones were read by immunoSEQ multiplex PCR, and TCRdb kept only the in-frame ones, dropping some. This sample has approximately 150,000 clones; 91% occur once, and the top ten carry 1.5% to 2%. The source material was peripheral blood, sampled 28 days after the second AZD1222 dose. These receptors were obtained from an adult who received the AZD1222 COVID-19 vaccine.

This rearrangement joins TRBV30 to TRBJ1-5; 7 bases fit TRBD1. V was pared by 4 bases and J by 4 bases, with 13 bases of the junction left unmatched. From germline, CDR1 is GTSNPN and CDR2 SVGIG (reference sequence). The CDR3 contains 16 residues. The CDR3 spells CAWTPPDRLINQPQHF. CDR3 DNA sequence: TGTGCCTGGACTCCGCCGGACAGGCTAATTAATCAGCCCCAGCATTTT.

This clone was counted a single time. The chain has TRBV10-2 and TRBJ2-1; 13 nucleotides align to TRBD2. Germline values: CDR1 WSHSY, CDR2 SAAADI. The CDR3 totals 16 residues. Germline trimming cut 3 bases from V and 4 bases from J; bases unmatched to any gene: 3. The CDR3, as DNA: TGCGCCAGCAGTGAAACTAGCGGGAGGGGGTACAATGAGCAGTTCTTC. Translation gives CASSETSGRGYNEQFF.

This sequence joins TRBV5-4 and TRBJ2-3; unclear D gene. Germline assignment: CDR1 SGHNT and CDR2 YYREEE (reference sequence). The length of the CDR3 is 13 residues. V was clipped by 0 bases and J by 6 bases, with 8 bases between them. The chain's CDR3 is CASSLVVDDTQYF. CDR3 in DNA: TGTGCCAGCAGCTTGGTGGTGGATGATACGCAGTATTTT.

The chain links TRBV6-1 to TRBJ1-3; D is undetermined. CDR1 and CDR2 from the germline V gene are MNHNS and SASEGT. The CDR3 is 15 amino acids. V was shortened by 2 bases and J by 2 bases, with 10 bases between the two germline ends. Here the CDR3 DNA reads TGTGCCAGCAGTGAACCTTTCGCCACTGGAAACACCATATATTTT. Its protein is CASSEPFATGNTIYF.

The chain combines TRBV11-3 with TRBJ1-1; D unclear. This CDR3 is built from 15 residues. Germline V gene sequence: CDR1 SGHNT, CDR2 YENEEA. Trimming stripped 6 bases from V and 3 bases from J, with 17 bases between. For the CDR3, the DNA is TGTGCCAGCAGGACCGGGCCCGGAGCGGACACTGAAGCTTTCTTT. Its protein product is CASRTGPGADTEAFF.

The V gene is TRBV5-6, the J gene TRBJ2-3; D may be TRBD1 or TRBD2 (6 bases each). The V and J ends lost 8 bases and 8 bases respectively, with 24 bases between them. CDR1 is SGHDT and CDR2 is YYEEEE in the germline V gene. CDR3 length: 15 amino acids. The CDR3 coding sequence is TGTGCCAGTACCCCTGCCCCGGGGGCCTCAACTACGCAGTATTTT. Translation: CASTPAPGASTTQYF.

The chain carries TRBV5-1 and TRBJ2-1; D is perhaps TRBD2 (5 bases). This CDR3 has 14 amino acids. V lost 0 bases, J lost 7 bases, and 11 bases lay in between. CDR1 is SGHRS and CDR2 is YFSETQ in the germline V gene. CDR3 loop: CASSLGEKWNEQFF. CDR3 nucleotide sequence: TGCGCCAGCAGCTTGGGGGAGAAGTGGAATGAGCAGTTCTTC.

The V and J genes are TRBV5-5 and TRBJ2-1, with D tentatively TRBD1 or TRBD2 (5 bases each). Germline V gives CDR1 SGHKS, CDR2 YYEKEE (reference sequence). The V end lost 2 bases, the J end lost 4 bases, and 16 bases lay between the germline ends. CDR3 length: 16 amino acids. CDR3 coding DNA: TGTGCCAGCAGCTTCAGGGTACTAGGCAGGTACAATGAGCAGTTCTTC. Translated, it gives CASSFRVLGRYNEQFF.